The next 27 T cell receptor beta chains were all read from a single sample in a study of T-cell reconstitution after alpha-beta-depleted transplantation in children. Preparation of the TCRbeta library used unique molecular identifiers. TCRdb reanalysed the PCR reads using MiXCR and keeps one entry per CDR3 protein. The sample lists some 200,000 distinct CDR3 sequences, roughly 6.3% occurring once. The sample here was PBMCs, taken before TCRalphabeta/CD19-depleted stem cell transplant. All receptors come from a girl under three years old with combined immunodeficiency, due to receive a stem cell transplant.

This clonotype was counted ten times or more. This sequence joins TRBV7-9 and TRBJ2-3; TRBD2 matches 7 bases. Germline lookup yields CDR1 SEHNR and CDR2 FQNEAQ (reference sequence). V gave up 10 bases and J gave up 2 bases; unmatched junction bases: 6. This CDR3 spans 13 amino acids. The CDR3 DNA reads TGTGCCACCCCTGGGGGGGACACAGATACGCAGTATTTT. It is translated as CATPGGDTDTQYF.

This clonotype was picked up many times. The chain carries TRBV24-1 and TRBJ2-1; 7 nucleotides align to TRBD1. The length of the CDR3 is 16 residues. Germline loops: CDR1 KGHDR, CDR2 SFDVKD. The J segment lost 3 bases and the V segment lost 5 bases, leaving 9 bases of the junction unmatched. DNA of the CDR3: TGTGCCACCAGTGCCCCCGGGCAGGGGGTCTACAATGAGCAGTTCTTC. Translation: CATSAPGQGVYNEQFF.

This clonotype was seen at least ten times. CDR3 loop: CASSYSGLAGGYDRKFF. The CDR3 DNA is TGTGCCAGCAGTTACTCGGGACTAGCGGGAGGGTATGATCGAAAGTTCTTC. The rearrangement links TRBV6-5 to TRBJ2-1, with 16 bases matching TRBD2. Germline V gives CDR1 MNHEY, CDR2 SVGAGI. After removal of 0 bases from V and 14 bases from J, the junction contained 10 bases not matched to a gene. The CDR3 consists of 17 residues.

The chain uses TRBV10-3 and TRBJ2-5; D is perhaps TRBD1 or TRBD2 (5 bases each). Trimming took off 7 bases at V and 3 bases at J, with 12 bases between the two ends. Germline CDR1 ENHRY, CDR2 SYGVKD. This CDR3 is built from 13 residues. The CDR3, as DNA: TGTGCCATCAACCCGGGACGAGAAGAGACCCAGTACTTC. This codes for CAINPGREETQYF.

This clonotype was found many times. This rearrangement joins TRBV28 to TRBJ1-1, with D perhaps TRBD1 (5 bases). V was shortened by 2 bases and J by 3 bases, with 10 bases between the two germline ends. Germline V gene lookup returns CDR1 MDHEN and CDR2 SYDVKM. CDR3 length: 14 residues. In DNA form, the CDR3 reads TGTGCCAGCAGTTTAGGGGGATCGGACACTGAAGCTTTCTTT. It yields the protein CASSLGGSDTEAFF.

In its sample, this clonotype was seen many times. The chain combines TRBV5-5 with TRBJ1-1, with D tentatively TRBD1 (6 bases). CDR3 size: 14 residues. Germline V gene sequence: CDR1 SGHKS, CDR2 YYEKEE (reference sequence). The germline V and J ends were trimmed by 4 bases and 1 base, with 11 bases remaining between them. The CDR3 DNA reads as TGTGCCAGCAGCGAAAGGACAGCGAACACTGAAGCTTTCTTT. Amino acid sequence: CASSERTANTEAFF.

This clonotype was picked up many times. The rearrangement uses TRBV6-5 and TRBJ2-1; a possible D gene is TRBD2 (5 bases). V lost 4 bases and J lost 9, with 13 bases in between. Germline CDR1 MNHEY, CDR2 SVGAGI. This CDR3 spans 13 amino acids. The CDR3 spells CASSLSLAAEQFF. The DNA of the CDR3 is TGTGCCAGCAGTTTATCCCTAGCCGCTGAGCAGTTCTTC.

The V call is TRBV13, the J call TRBJ2-7; D not resolved. This CDR3 has 14 residues. Per the germline V gene, CDR1 is PRHDT and CDR2 is FYEKMQ (reference sequence). The V gene lost 0 bases and the J gene lost 2 bases, with 8 bases spanning the gap. Here the CDR3 reads CASSLGPVTYEQYF. The CDR3 nucleotides read TGTGCCAGCAGCTTAGGTCCTGTTACCTACGAGCAGTACTTC.

Many counts were recorded for this clonotype. The chain is built from TRBV21-1 and TRBJ2-1; the listed D gene, TRBD1, was not tested against the DNA. TRBV21-1 is a known pseudogene. The length of the CDR3 is 15 residues. The CDR3 nucleotides are TGTGCCAGCAGCCCCGGGACGAGCTCCTACAATGAGCAGTTCTTC. Translation gives CASSPGTSSYNEQFF.

This clonotype was picked up a small number of times. The chain couples TRBV12-3 or TRBV12-4 to TRBJ2-1; 12 bases fit TRBD2. Trimming cost V 0 bases and J 3 bases; bases outside gene matches: 9. This CDR3 has 19 amino acids. Written as DNA, the CDR3 is TGTGCCAGCAGTTTAGCGCTATTTGGGACTAGCGGGTTCTACAATGAGCAGTTCTTC. It specifies CASSLALFGTSGFYNEQFF.

This clonotype was found many times. The rearrangement joins TRBV20-1 to TRBJ2-3; TRBD1 agrees at 9 bases. The length of the CDR3 is 15 residues. Per the germline V gene, CDR1 is DFQATT and CDR2 is SNEGSKA (reference sequence). J gave up 1 base and V 2 bases, and 4 bases lay outside the gene matches. The DNA for the CDR3 is TGCAGTGCTAGACAACAGGGGGCGGGCACAGATACGCAGTATTTT. Amino acid sequence: CSARQQGAGTDTQYF.

This clonotype was detected many times. The junction departs from germline at one end; a sequencing error may be responsible. This sequence joins TRBV7-7 and TRBJ2-1, with 8 bases aligning to TRBD2. CDR1 is SSHAT, CDR2 FNYEAQ, per germline (reference sequence). This CDR3 is 16 amino acids long. CDR3 nucleotides: TGTGCTAGCAGCTTAGCAGTGGTAGCGGGGCTAAATGAGCAGTTCTTC. Its translation is CASSLAVVAGLNEQFF.

V and J are TRBV29-1 and TRBJ2-5; 7 bases align to TRBD1. Trimming took 4 bases from V and 9 from J; bases not matched to a gene: 11. The CDR3 has 13 amino acids. CDR1 is SQVTM and CDR2 is ANQGSEA in the germline V gene. CDR3 bases: TGCAGCGTTGCCCCCCCCGGACAGGCGGCCCAGTACTTC. Translating it yields CSVAPPGQAAQYF.

The table lists this clonotype with many counts. This chain uses TRBV4-3 with TRBJ2-1; 8 bases fit TRBD1. The junction had 3 bases not matched to a gene; V was cut back by 5 bases and J by 6 bases. Germline values: CDR1 LGHNA, CDR2 YSLEER. The CDR3 runs to 13 residues. Here the CDR3 DNA reads TGCGCCAGCAGCGTAGGACAGGGCAATGAGCAGTTCTTC. Encoded protein: CASSVGQGNEQFF.

This clonotype was picked up many times. The chain is built from TRBV7-9 and TRBJ2-1; D possibly matches TRBD1 or TRBD2 (5 bases each). This CDR3 comprises 15 residues. Trimming removed 5 bases at V and 5 bases at J, with 16 bases between. Germline lookup yields CDR1 SEHNR and CDR2 FQNEAQ (reference sequence). DNA for the CDR3: TGTGCCAGCAGCCCCAACTCCGGGACCGACAATGAGCAGTTCTTC. It yields the protein CASSPNSGTDNEQFF.

This clonotype was seen many times. The chain employs TRBV11-1 and TRBJ2-7; D remains ambiguous. Germline V gene lookup returns CDR1 SGHAT and CDR2 FQDESV (reference sequence). V was trimmed by 1 base and J by 0 bases, leaving 13 bases between them. There are 16 residues in the CDR3. Here the CDR3 reads CASSLETHRYSYEQYF. The CDR3 nucleotides read TGTGCCAGCAGCTTAGAGACCCACCGCTACTCCTACGAGCAGTACTTC.

The rearrangement links TRBV4-3 to TRBJ1-4; D not resolved. The germline CDR1 and CDR2 sequences are LGHNA and YSLEER. The CDR3 is 18 amino acids. The V end lost 0 bases, the J end lost 0 bases, and 14 bases lay between the germline ends. The CDR3 here is CASSQDLTSGATNEKLFF. CDR3 DNA sequence: TGCGCCAGCAGCCAAGATTTGACCTCTGGCGCAACTAATGAAAAACTGTTTTTT.

There are many counts of this clonotype. The chain carries TRBV7-8 and TRBJ2-1, with D possibly matching TRBD2 (5 bases). This CDR3 contains 17 residues. Germline CDR1 SGHVS, CDR2 FQNEAQ. V lost 2 bases and J 0 bases, leaving 14 bases between the germline ends. The DNA for the CDR3 is TGTGCCAGCAGCTTACCCCGTCGGGGTCGCTCCTACAATGAGCAGTTCTTC. It yields the protein CASSLPRRGRSYNEQFF. The full variable domain, its missing parts supplied by reference TRBV7-8 and TRBJ2-1, is GAGVSQSPRYKVAKRGQDVALRCDPISGHVSLFWYQQALGQGPEFLTYFQNEAQLDKSGLPSDRFFAERPEGSVSTLKIQRTQQEDSAVYLCASSLPRRGRSYNEQFFGPGTRLTVL.

This clonotype has ten or more counts. The rearrangement links TRBV7-9 to TRBJ2-1; 14 bases map to TRBD2. Germline values: CDR1 SEHNR, CDR2 FQNEAQ (reference sequence). The V gene end was trimmed by 6 bases and the J gene end by 2 bases; junction bases not matched to a gene: 3. This CDR3 comprises 16 residues. The CDR3 sequence is CASRGLAGAAYNEQFF. The CDR3 bases are TGTGCCAGCAGGGGACTAGCGGGGGCAGCCTACAATGAGCAGTTCTTC.

The chain uses TRBV9 and TRBJ2-1; tentatively, D is TRBD1 (6 bases). Germline-derived CDR1 and CDR2 are SGDLS and YYNGEE. Between the trimmed V and J ends, which lost 0 bases and 7 bases, there was a span of 11 bases. The CDR3 spans 14 residues. CDR3 loop: CASSVEGVENEQFF. CDR3 DNA sequence: TGTGCCAGCAGCGTAGAGGGGGTAGAGAATGAGCAGTTCTTC.

In this sample, this clonotype turned up many times. The CDR3 region has the DNA TGTGCCAGCAGCTCCCACACACTAACAGGCCCCTATGGCTACACCTTC. Encoded protein: CASSSHTLTGPYGYTF. V usage is TRBV7-9 and J usage is TRBJ1-2; D perhaps matches TRBD1 (5 bases). Trimming removed 4 bases from V and 4 bases from J, with 19 bases in between. The germline V gene encodes CDR1 SEHNR and CDR2 FQNEAQ (reference sequence). The CDR3 extends over 16 amino acids.

Points on this clonotype: Being one base from a much bigger clone, this may be a read error. The chain has TRBV4-3 and TRBJ2-5; 13 positions match TRBD2. Looked up from germline, CDR1 is LGHNA and CDR2 is YSLEER. The CDR3 contains 18 residues. The CDR3 DNA reads as TGCGCCAGCAGCCAAGAGAACCCGGGACTAGCGGGACAAGAGACCGAGTACTTC. It encodes CASSQENPGLAGQETEYF.

The table lists this clonotype with many counts. V usage is TRBV12-3 or TRBV12-4 and J usage is TRBJ1-1, with D possibly TRBD1 on 6 matching bases. V was clipped by 5 bases and J by 8 bases, with 12 bases between them. The CDR3 has 12 amino acids. CDR3 coding DNA: TGTGCCAGCAGTCCAGGGGCAGCGGAAGCTTTCTTT. Translation: CASSPGAAEAFF.

This clonotype was counted at least ten times. CDR3 sequence: CASRSTGGEDTEAFF. The DNA for the CDR3 is TGCGCCAGCAGATCGACAGGGGGAGAGGACACTGAAGCTTTCTTT. The gene calls are TRBV5-1 and TRBJ1-1, with TRBD1 matching 9 bases. The CDR3 loop spans 15 amino acids. Per germline, CDR1 SGHRS and CDR2 YFSETQ. Trimming cost V 5 bases and J 3 bases; bases outside gene matches: 8.

This clonotype showed up just a few times. The V and J genes are TRBV29-1 and TRBJ2-3; TRBD2 might be the D (6 bases). Germline CDR1 SQVTM, CDR2 ANQGSEA. V lost 2 bases and J lost 6, with 15 bases in between. This CDR3 has 14 amino acids. CDR3 DNA sequence: TGCAGCGTTGAATTAGGTCAGGAGGGGGATACGCAGTATTTT. Translated, it gives CSVELGQEGDTQYF.

This clonotype appeared many times. The chain uses TRBV7-2 and TRBJ2-1; D is uncertain. The CDR3 is 16 residues long. The V end was cut by 1 base, the J end by 0 bases, with 10 bases between. CDR1 SGHTA and CDR2 FQGNSA come from the germline V gene. CDR3 sequence: CASSLVAPSSYNEQFF. The CDR3 DNA is TGTGCCAGCAGCTTAGTAGCTCCCAGCTCCTACAATGAGCAGTTCTTC.

There are many counts of this clonotype. The chain has TRBV6-5 and TRBJ1-2, with D perhaps matching TRBD1 (5 bases). The CDR3 covers 13 residues. V dropped 4 bases and J dropped 5 bases, with 11 bases sitting between them. Germline V lookup: CDR1 MNHEY, CDR2 SVGAGI. The CDR3 is CASSWGIHYGYTF. As DNA, the CDR3 is TGTGCCAGCAGTTGGGGGATCCATTATGGCTACACCTTC.